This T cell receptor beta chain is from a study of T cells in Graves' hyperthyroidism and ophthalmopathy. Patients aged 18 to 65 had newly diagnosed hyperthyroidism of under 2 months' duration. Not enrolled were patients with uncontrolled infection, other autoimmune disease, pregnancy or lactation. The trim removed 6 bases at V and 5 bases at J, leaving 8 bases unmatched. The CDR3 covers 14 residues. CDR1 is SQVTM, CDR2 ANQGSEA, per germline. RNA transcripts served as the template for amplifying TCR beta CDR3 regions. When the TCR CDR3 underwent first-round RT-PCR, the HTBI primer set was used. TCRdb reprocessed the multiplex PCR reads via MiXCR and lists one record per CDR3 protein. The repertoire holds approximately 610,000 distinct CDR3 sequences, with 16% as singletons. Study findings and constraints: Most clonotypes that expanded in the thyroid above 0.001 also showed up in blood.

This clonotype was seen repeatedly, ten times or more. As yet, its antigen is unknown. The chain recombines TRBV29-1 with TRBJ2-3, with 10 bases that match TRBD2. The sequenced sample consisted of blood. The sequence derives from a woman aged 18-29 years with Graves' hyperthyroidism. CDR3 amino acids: CSVGLAQKGDTQYF. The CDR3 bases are TGCAGCGTGGGACTAGCGCAGAAGGGAGATACGCAGTATTTT.